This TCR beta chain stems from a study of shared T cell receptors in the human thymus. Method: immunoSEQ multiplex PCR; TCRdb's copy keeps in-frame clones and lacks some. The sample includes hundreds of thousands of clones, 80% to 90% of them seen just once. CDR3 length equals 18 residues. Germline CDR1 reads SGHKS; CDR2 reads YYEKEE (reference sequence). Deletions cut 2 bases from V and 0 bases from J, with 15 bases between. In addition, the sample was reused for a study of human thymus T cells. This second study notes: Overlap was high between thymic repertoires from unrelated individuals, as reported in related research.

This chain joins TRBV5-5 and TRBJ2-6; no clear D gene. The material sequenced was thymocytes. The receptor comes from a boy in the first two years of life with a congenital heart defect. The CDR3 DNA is TGTGCCAGCAGCTTCCTTCAGGCCGTCCCCTCTGGGGCCAACGTCCTGACTTTC. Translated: CASSFLQAVPSGANVLTF.